These 9 T cell receptor beta chains were sequenced from one sample in a study of a mutant IDH1 vaccine in newly diagnosed glioma. Clones were sequenced by immunoSEQ multiplex PCR, and TCRdb holds only the in-frame ones, with some missing. The profile shows around 44,000 clones, more than 65% of them singletons. Time point: week 35, safety follow-up. Each dose of the vaccine consisted of 300 ug of mutant IDH1 20-mer peptide, with topical imiquimod. Their antigens remain unidentified. The sequencing here drew on PBMCs, taken from a glioma patient whose treatment included an IDH1 peptide vaccine. These receptors came from a man aged 40-49 years with glioma.

J is TRBJ2-7 and V is TRBV9, with D hard to call. The V gene lost 3 bases and the J gene lost 5 bases, with 9 bases spanning the gap. Germline CDR1 and CDR2: SGDLS and YYNGEE. CDR3 length equals 12 residues. The CDR3: CASSAVDDEQYF. For the CDR3, the DNA is TGTGCCAGCAGCGCCGTAGATGACGAGCAGTACTTC.

The rearrangement joins TRBV2 to TRBJ1-5; D ambiguous. CDR1 and CDR2 from the germline V gene are SNHLY and FYNNEI. CDR3 length equals 13 residues. V was pared by 3 bases and J by 6 bases, with 9 bases between. CDR3 sequence (DNA): TGTGCCAGCAGTGATTGGGGTTTTCAGCCCCAGCATTTT. It yields the protein CASSDWGFQPQHF. The variable domain in full, completed from reference TRBV2 and TRBJ1-5, reads EPEVTQTPSHQVTQMGQEVILRCVPISNHLYFYWYRQILGQKVEFLVSFYNNEISEKSEIFDDQFSVERPDGSNFTLKIRSTKLEDSAMYFCASSDWGFQPQHFGDGTRLSIL.

V is TRBV5-4 and J is TRBJ1-6; a possible D gene is TRBD1 (6 bases). Between the trimmed V and J ends, which lost 4 bases and 10 bases, there was a span of 12 bases. Germline CDR1 and CDR2: SGHNT and YYREEE (reference sequence). The CDR3 is 13 residues long. As DNA, the CDR3 is TGTGCCAGCAGCCCCCGGGGGGGCTCACCCCTCCACTTT. Translating gives CASSPRGGSPLHF.

The V call is TRBV6-5, the J call TRBJ1-4; weak D call: TRBD1 (5 bases). Looked up from germline, CDR1 is MNHEY and CDR2 is SVGAGI. The CDR3 length is 14 residues. V dropped 2 bases and J dropped 8 bases, with 12 bases sitting between them. The CDR3 is CASSYAGGWEKLFF. CDR3 DNA: TGTGCCAGCAGTTACGCCGGGGGTTGGGAAAAACTGTTTTTT.

The V and J genes are TRBV30 and TRBJ2-3; weak D call: TRBD2 (5 bases). The CDR3 is made up of 12 amino acids. The germline gives CDR1 GTSNPN, CDR2 SVGIG (reference sequence). V gave up 8 bases and J gave up 4 bases, with 13 bases separating them. CDR3 DNA sequence: TGTGCCCGACAAGAGGGCGCAGATACGCAGTATTTT. Protein: CARQEGADTQYF.

The V and J genes are TRBV25-1 and TRBJ2-7; TRBD1 aligns across 9 bases. Germline CDR1 MGHDK, CDR2 SYGVNS. V lost 4 bases, J lost 3 bases, and 4 bases stayed unmatched. This CDR3 has 14 residues. This CDR3 is CASSAWTGDYEQYF. The CDR3 coding sequence is TGTGCCAGCAGTGCTTGGACAGGGGACTACGAGCAGTACTTC.

This clone has just one count. This chain connects TRBV13 to TRBJ2-1, with a weak D call TRBD2 (5 bases). The CDR3 has 13 amino acids. Deletions cut 5 bases from V and 7 bases from J, with 12 bases between. Germline assignment: CDR1 PRHDT and CDR2 FYEKMQ (reference sequence). CDR3 in amino acids: CASSHLSGNEQFF. The CDR3 DNA reads as TGTGCCAGCAGCCACCTTTCGGGGAATGAGCAGTTCTTC.

The sample holds a few counts of this clone. The chain joins TRBV7-2 to TRBJ1-1; possible D gene TRBD1, 5 bases. Trimming stripped 2 bases from V and 0 bases from J, with 7 bases between. CDR3 size: 14 residues. Germline CDR1 SGHTA, CDR2 FQGNSA. The CDR3 nucleotides are TGTGCCAGCAGCTTACGGACACTGAACACTGAAGCTTTCTTT. Protein sequence: CASSLRTLNTEAFF.

This clone was observed a single time. This chain joins TRBV5-8 and TRBJ1-6, with D unresolved. The V end was cut by 1 base, the J end by 7 bases, with 9 bases between. The CDR3 length is 14 residues. The V gene's germline CDR1 is SGHTS and CDR2 YDEGEE. The CDR3 nucleotides are TGTGCCAGCAGCTTGCCACAACGAAATTCACCCCTCCACTTT. Protein sequence: CASSLPQRNSPLHF.